This T cell receptor (beta chain) was sequenced for a study of CD8 T cells in ankylosing spondylitis. Overall study findings and caveats: Matched synovial fluid from ankylosing spondylitis patients was reported to be enriched for disease-linked clones.

CDR3 size: 12 residues. Per the germline V gene, CDR1 is SGHRS and CDR2 is YFSETQ. The trim removed 6 bases at V and 9 bases at J, leaving 5 bases unmatched. In TCRdb, the 5' RACE reads were re-called with MiXCR into one record per CDR3 protein. The repertoire holds approximately 300,000 distinct CDR3 sequences, with around 18% as singletons. This clonotype has a handful of counts. Its antigen remains unknown. Specimen: blood, either unsorted or a sorted T cell fraction (not recorded which). This receptor was obtained from a male donor with ankylosing spondylitis or in good health (not recorded which). The chain recombines TRBV5-1 with TRBJ2-2; 7 nucleotides agree with TRBD2. The CDR3 spells CASTLSGRELFF. The CDR3 DNA sequence: TGCGCCAGCACCCTCAGCGGGAGGGAGCTGTTTTTT.